Each of the 8 T cell receptor beta chains below was sequenced from the same sample in a study of shared clonotypes between healthy human individuals. Only in-frame clones appear in the TCRdb table, and some are missing; sequencing was by immunoSEQ multiplex PCR. The sample contains some 1.5 million clones, about 98% of which appear only once. What was sequenced was naive CD4+ T cells sorted from blood. Regarding subset: CD45RA+ positively selected. The source of these receptors is a man aged 25-45 years in good health.

The chain employs TRBV5-6 and TRBJ2-7; D gene ambiguous. Germline-derived CDR1 and CDR2 are SGHDT and YYEEEE. CDR3 length equals 16 residues. V lost 1 base and J lost 4, with 18 bases in between. As DNA, the CDR3 is TGTGCCAGCAGCTTGTTCGGTTCCTCGATACTATACGAGCAGTACTTC. Translated, it gives CASSLFGSSILYEQYF.

This clone has only one observation. The genes are TRBV6-1 and TRBJ2-3; maybe TRBD2 (5 bases). The CDR3 covers 11 residues. V lost 8 bases, J lost 8 bases, and 11 bases lay in between. Germline CDR1 is MNHNS and CDR2 is SASEGT. CDR3 coding DNA: TGTGCCAGCCACCTAGGAGGTACGCAGTATTTT. It encodes CASHLGGTQYF.

The V and J genes are TRBV27 and TRBJ2-6, with D perhaps matching TRBD1 (5 bases). The V and J ends lost 7 bases and 4 bases respectively, with 17 bases between them. Germline V gives CDR1 MNHEY, CDR2 SMNVEV (reference sequence). CDR3 length: 16 amino acids. CDR3 DNA sequence: TGTGCCAGCACCCCCGCAGGGCTTCTGGGGGCCAACGTCCTGACTTTC. This translates into CASTPAGLLGANVLTF.

The chain combines TRBV7-6 with TRBJ2-2; the match to TRBD2 covers 7 bases. The J segment lost 0 bases and the V segment lost 1 base, leaving 2 bases of the junction unmatched. Germline lookup yields CDR1 SGHVS and CDR2 FNYEAQ. The CDR3 is 16 amino acids. In nucleotides, the CDR3 is TGTGCCAGCAGCTTAGTTGCGGGGGCGAACACCGGGGAGCTGTTTTTT. It yields the protein CASSLVAGANTGELFF.

The chain combines TRBV19 with TRBJ2-7, with 7 bases that match TRBD1. V shed 4 bases, J shed 3 bases, and the junction held 6 bases outside the gene matches. The CDR3 has 14 residues. Germline CDR1 and CDR2: LNHDA and SQIVND (reference sequence). The CDR3 bases are TGTGCCAGTAGTACACCAACAGGGGTCTACGAGCAGTACTTC. As protein: CASSTPTGVYEQYF. Drawing the rest from reference TRBV19 and TRBJ2-7, the complete variable domain is DGGITQSPKYLFRKEGQNVTLSCEQNLNHDAMYWYRQDPGQGLRLIYYSQIVNDFQKGDIAEGYSVSREKKESFPLTVTSAQKNPTAFYLCASSTPTGVYEQYFGPGTRLTVT.

This clone was seen once. An end of the junction differs from the germline gene, which may be a read error. V gene TRBV7-2 combines with J gene TRBJ2-1; 8 bases are shared with TRBD2. The CDR3 has 14 residues. The germline CDR1 and CDR2 sequences are SGHTA and FQGNSA. This CDR3 reads CASTLAGTYNEQFF. For the CDR3, the DNA is TGTGCCAGCACCTTAGCGGGAACTTACAATGAGCAGTTCTTC.

The rearrangement links TRBV7-9 to TRBJ1-2; D is uncertain. CDR1 and CDR2 (germline): SEHNR, FQNEAQ (reference sequence). The CDR3 contains 13 residues. Trimming removed 2 bases at V and 6 bases at J, with 10 bases between. The CDR3 is CASSLRTGHGYTF. CDR3 nucleotide sequence: TGTGCCAGCAGCTTAAGGACCGGGCATGGCTACACCTTC.

The genes are TRBV4-1 and TRBJ2-7; D perhaps matches TRBD2 (6 bases). The CDR3 spans 17 residues. Trimming cost V 4 bases and J 1 base, with 20 bases left between them. Germline loops: CDR1 MGHRA, CDR2 YSYEKL. This CDR3 is CASSRLTGGSESYEQYF. The CDR3 nucleotides are TGCGCCAGCAGCCGATTAACCGGGGGTAGCGAATCCTACGAGCAGTACTTC.